The text below deals with one TCR beta chain. The V gene lost 1 base and the J gene lost 7 bases, with 16 bases spanning the gap. The CDR3 consists of 16 residues. Germline CDR1 is SGHTA and CDR2 is FQGNSA. The sample belongs to a study of blood T cell repertoires in COVID-19. Across the study: COVID-19 samples from acute and convalescent phases originated in the United States, Italy and Spain. Nucleic acid was either cDNA or gDNA, and it came from T cells, B-cell-depleted T cells, or PBMCs.

Methods used by the authors: Reference gene primer amplification in the assay estimated nucleated cell counts. Sequenced by immunoSEQ multiplex PCR; TCRdb stores in-frame clones only, minus some. That table furnishes V, J and clone size, whereas the DNA furnished D and trimming. Of about 670,000 clones in the sample, approximately 90% were seen once. The rearrangement uses TRBV7-2 and TRBJ1-4, with D tentatively TRBD1 (6 bases). This receptor was taken from a woman between 18 and 29 years old with acute or convalescent COVID-19. Sequenced: peripheral blood. The CDR3 coding sequence is TGTGCCAGCAGCTTAGATACAGGGTATTTGGCTGAAAAACTGTTTTTT. This sequence encodes CASSLDTGYLAEKLFF.